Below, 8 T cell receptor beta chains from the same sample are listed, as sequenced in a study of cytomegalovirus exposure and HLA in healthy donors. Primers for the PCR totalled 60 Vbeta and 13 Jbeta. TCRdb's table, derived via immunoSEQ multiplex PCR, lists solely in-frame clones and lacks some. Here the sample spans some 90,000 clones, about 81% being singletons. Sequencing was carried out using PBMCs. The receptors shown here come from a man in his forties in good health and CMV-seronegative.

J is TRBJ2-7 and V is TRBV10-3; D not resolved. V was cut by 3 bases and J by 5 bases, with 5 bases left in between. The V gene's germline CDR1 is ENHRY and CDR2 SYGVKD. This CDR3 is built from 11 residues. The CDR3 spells CAISETNEQYF. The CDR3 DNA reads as TGTGCCATCAGTGAAACTAACGAGCAGTACTTC.

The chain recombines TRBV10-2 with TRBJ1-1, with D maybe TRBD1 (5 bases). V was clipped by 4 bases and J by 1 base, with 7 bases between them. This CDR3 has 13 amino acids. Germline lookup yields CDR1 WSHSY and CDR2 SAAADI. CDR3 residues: CASSGQRNTEAFF. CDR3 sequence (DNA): TGCGCCAGCAGTGGACAGAGGAACACTGAAGCTTTCTTT.

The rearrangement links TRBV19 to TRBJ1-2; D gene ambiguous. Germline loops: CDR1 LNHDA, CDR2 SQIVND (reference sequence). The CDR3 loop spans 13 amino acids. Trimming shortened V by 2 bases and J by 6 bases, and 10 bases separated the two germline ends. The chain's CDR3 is CASSISRNHGYTF. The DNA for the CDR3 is TGTGCCAGTAGTATATCCAGGAATCATGGCTACACCTTC.

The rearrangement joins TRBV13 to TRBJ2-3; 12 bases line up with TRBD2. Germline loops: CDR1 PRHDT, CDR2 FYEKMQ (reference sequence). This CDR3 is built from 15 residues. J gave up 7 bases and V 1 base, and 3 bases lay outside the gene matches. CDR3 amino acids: CASSLVLAGGNTQYF. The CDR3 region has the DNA TGTGCCAGCAGCTTAGTGCTAGCGGGGGGGAATACGCAGTATTTT.

CDR3 sequence reads: CASSFKGQGAASYEQYF. The CDR3 region has the DNA TGTGCCAGCAGCTTCAAGGGACAGGGGGCCGCGTCGTACGAGCAGTACTTC. The chain recombines TRBV5-4 with TRBJ2-7, with 12 bases fitting TRBD1. Germline assignment: CDR1 SGHNT and CDR2 YYREEE (reference sequence). CDR3 size: 17 residues. V dropped 2 bases and J dropped 4; count of bases not matched to a gene: 10.

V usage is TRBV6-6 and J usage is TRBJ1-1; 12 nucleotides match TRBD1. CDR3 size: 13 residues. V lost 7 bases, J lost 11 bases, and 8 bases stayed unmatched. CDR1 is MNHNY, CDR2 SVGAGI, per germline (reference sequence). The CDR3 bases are TGTGCCAGCATTCCGGGACAGGGGGCGTCCGCTTTCTTT. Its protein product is CASIPGQGASAFF.

This chain's CDR3 is CASSLYVTMSNQPQHF. CDR3 bases: TGTGCCAGCAGCTTATACGTCACAATGTCCAATCAGCCCCAGCATTTT. The chain uses TRBV11-3 and TRBJ1-5; D is ambiguous. CDR3 size: 16 residues. Germline V gene data show CDR1 as SGHNT and CDR2 as YENEEA. V was trimmed by 2 bases and J by 3 bases, leaving 14 bases between them.

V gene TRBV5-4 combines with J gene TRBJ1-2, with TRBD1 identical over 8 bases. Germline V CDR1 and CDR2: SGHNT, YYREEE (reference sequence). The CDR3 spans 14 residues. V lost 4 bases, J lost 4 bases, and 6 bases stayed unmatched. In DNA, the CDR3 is TGTGCCAGCAGCACCCGGGACAGGCTCTATGGCTACACCTTC. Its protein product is CASSTRDRLYGYTF.